The source of this T cell receptor (beta chain) is a study of T-cell reconstitution after alpha-beta-depleted transplantation in children. In its sample, this clonotype was seen many times. Researchers prepared the TCRbeta library using unique molecular identifiers, the study reports. TCRdb called the PCR reads again in MiXCR, with one record for every CDR3 protein. The table shows 80,000 to 95,000 distinct CDR3 sequences, with 7% to 9% occurring only once. The length of the CDR3 is 12 residues. CDR1 and CDR2 from the germline V gene are DFQATT and SNEGSKA (reference sequence). V was pared by 1 base and J by 5 bases, with 7 bases between.

The receptor was derived from a human donor who donated a stem cell graft to a child with congenital amegakaryocytic thrombocytopenia. J is TRBJ2-3 and V is TRBV20-1; D uncertain. This specimen consisted of PBMCs from the stem cell graft donor, obtained from the stem cell graft. The CDR3 coding sequence is TGCAGTGCTAGAGTTTCGGGAGATACGCAGTATTTT. Translating gives CSARVSGDTQYF.